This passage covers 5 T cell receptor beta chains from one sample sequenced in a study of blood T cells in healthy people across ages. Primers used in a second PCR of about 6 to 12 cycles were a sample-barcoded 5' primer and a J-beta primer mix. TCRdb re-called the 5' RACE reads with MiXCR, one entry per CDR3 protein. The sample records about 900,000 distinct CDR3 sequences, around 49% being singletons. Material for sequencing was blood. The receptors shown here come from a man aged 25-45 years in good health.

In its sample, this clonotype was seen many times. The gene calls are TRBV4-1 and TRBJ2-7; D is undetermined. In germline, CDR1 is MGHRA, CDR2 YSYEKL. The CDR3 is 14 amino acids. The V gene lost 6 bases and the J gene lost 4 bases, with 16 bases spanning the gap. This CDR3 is CASRPSQESYEQYF. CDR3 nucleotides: TGCGCCAGCAGACCAAGCCAGGAATCGTACGAGCAGTACTTC.

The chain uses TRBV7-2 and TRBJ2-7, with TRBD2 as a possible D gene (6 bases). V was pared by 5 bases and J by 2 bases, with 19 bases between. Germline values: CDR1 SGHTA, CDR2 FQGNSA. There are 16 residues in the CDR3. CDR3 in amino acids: CASSLYAGTPAYEQYF. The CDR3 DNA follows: TGTGCCAGCAGCCTATACGCCGGGACTCCTGCCTACGAGCAGTACTTC.

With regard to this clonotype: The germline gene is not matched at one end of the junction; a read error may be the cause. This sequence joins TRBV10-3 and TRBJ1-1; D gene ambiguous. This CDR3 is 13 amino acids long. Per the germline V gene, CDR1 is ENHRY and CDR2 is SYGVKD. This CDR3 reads CATGQIMNIEAFF. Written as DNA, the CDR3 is TGTGCCACCGGGCAGATAATGAACATTGAAGCTTTCTTT.

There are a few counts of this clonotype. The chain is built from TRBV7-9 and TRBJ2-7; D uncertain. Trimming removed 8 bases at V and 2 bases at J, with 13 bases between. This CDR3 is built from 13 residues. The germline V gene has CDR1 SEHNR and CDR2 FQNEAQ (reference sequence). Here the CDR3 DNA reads TGTGCCAGCGGGTCAGGTGCCGCCTACGAGCAGTACTTC. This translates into CASGSGAAYEQYF.

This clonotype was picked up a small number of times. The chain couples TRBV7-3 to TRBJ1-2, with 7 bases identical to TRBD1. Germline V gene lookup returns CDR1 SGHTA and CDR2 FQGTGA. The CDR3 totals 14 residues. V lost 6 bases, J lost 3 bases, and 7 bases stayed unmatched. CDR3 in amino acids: CASRPGGGDYGYTF. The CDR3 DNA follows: TGTGCCAGCAGACCAGGGGGGGGCGACTATGGCTACACCTTC.